These 17 T cell receptor beta chains originate from one sample sequenced in a study of T cell repertoires in cytomegalovirus infection. Each CDR3 protein gets one entry after TCRdb re-called the reads with MiXCR. The repertoire consists of 700,000 to 850,000 distinct CDR3 sequences, with about 30% occurring once and the leading ten covering around 12%. For these receptors, no antigen is known. The source material was cultured CD8+ T cells from PBMCs, sampled from culture after CMV antigen stimulation. Receptors were obtained from a human donor in good health (CMV status not recorded). Some clones in this sample may be carry-over from other donors' samples.

The chain couples TRBV19 to TRBJ1-2; D might be TRBD1 (5 bases). With 3 bases removed from V and 6 bases from J, the gap between germline ends came to 11 bases. The CDR3 consists of 13 residues. CDR1 and CDR2 from the germline V gene are LNHDA and SQIVND (reference sequence). The CDR3 loop is CASSIRRADGYTF. In DNA form, the CDR3 reads TGTGCCAGTAGTATCCGCAGGGCGGATGGCTACACCTTC. Full variable domain (missing parts from reference TRBV19 and TRBJ1-2): DGGITQSPKYLFRKEGQNVTLSCEQNLNHDAMYWYRQDPGQGLRLIYYSQIVNDFQKGDIAEGYSVSREKKESFPLTVTSAQKNPTAFYLCASSIRRADGYTFGSGTRLTVV.

The chain recombines TRBV4-1 with TRBJ1-1; D is ambiguous. V gave up 0 bases and J gave up 0 bases, with 5 bases separating them. The CDR3 totals 14 residues. Germline CDR1 MGHRA, CDR2 YSYEKL. The CDR3 DNA is TGCGCCAGCAGCCAAGAAGAGGTGAACACTGAAGCTTTCTTT. This sequence encodes CASSQEEVNTEAFF.

A few counts support this clonotype. The rearrangement joins TRBV5-5 to TRBJ1-2; 9 nucleotides agree with TRBD1. Per germline, CDR1 SGHKS and CDR2 YYEKEE (reference sequence). Trimming took 0 bases from V and 8 from J; bases not matched to a gene: 11. The CDR3 extends over 16 amino acids. This chain's CDR3 is CASSLVSSRDREGYTF. The CDR3, as DNA: TGTGCCAGCAGCTTGGTTTCCTCCAGGGACAGGGAGGGCTACACCTTC.

The chain couples TRBV4-3 to TRBJ1-6; 7 bases line up with TRBD1. V shed 3 bases, J shed 2 bases, and the junction held 7 bases outside the gene matches. The germline V gene has CDR1 LGHNA and CDR2 YSLEER. This CDR3 contains 17 residues. The CDR3 bases are TGCGCCAGCAGCCAGGGGACAGTGACTACCTATAATTCACCCCTCCACTTT. It codes for CASSQGTVTTYNSPLHF.

V and J are TRBV19 and TRBJ1-1, with 7 bases aligning to TRBD1. V lost 5 bases, J lost 0 bases, and 9 bases stayed unmatched. CDR3 size: 16 residues. Germline V gene data show CDR1 as LNHDA and CDR2 as SQIVND (reference sequence). CDR3 sequence reads: CASSPLDRDMNTEAFF. Here the CDR3 DNA reads TGTGCCAGTAGTCCCCTTGACAGGGACATGAACACTGAAGCTTTCTTT. The full variable domain, with the rest looked up from reference TRBV19 and TRBJ1-1, is DGGITQSPKYLFRKEGQNVTLSCEQNLNHDAMYWYRQDPGQGLRLIYYSQIVNDFQKGDIAEGYSVSREKKESFPLTVTSAQKNPTAFYLCASSPLDRDMNTEAFFGQGTRLTVV.

This clonotype was observed a few times. The chain recombines TRBV7-6 with TRBJ2-7; 13 nucleotides line up with TRBD2. Germline V gene sequence: CDR1 SGHVS, CDR2 FNYEAQ. The CDR3 has 16 amino acids. V was clipped by 2 bases and J by 7 bases; unmatched bases: 8. CDR3 DNA sequence: TGTGCCAGCAGCTTACAACTAGCGGGGGGGATGAGGGAGCAGTACTTC. This encodes CASSLQLAGGMREQYF.

This clonotype has more than one count but fewer than ten. V gene TRBV6-1 combines with J gene TRBJ2-7; 12 bases line up with TRBD1. The CDR3 is 12 residues long. V dropped 8 bases and J dropped 5; count of bases not matched to a gene: 1. Germline assignment: CDR1 MNHNS and CDR2 SASEGT. CDR3: CASGTGGHEQYF. The CDR3 DNA sequence: TGTGCCAGCGGGACAGGGGGCCACGAGCAGTACTTC.

This clonotype was observed many times. The V and J genes are TRBV4-1 and TRBJ1-1; the D is unclear. CDR3 length: 14 residues. The V gene's germline CDR1 is MGHRA and CDR2 YSYEKL. V was trimmed by 0 bases and J by 2 bases, leaving 7 bases between them. CDR3 sequence (DNA): TGCGCCAGCAGCCAAGATTTGAAAAACACTGAAGCTTTCTTT. Translating it yields CASSQDLKNTEAFF.

The chain employs TRBV4-1 and TRBJ2-1; TRBD2 matches at 8 bases. With V trimmed by 1 base and J by 8 bases, 7 bases remained unmatched. The CDR3 consists of 15 residues. CDR1 and CDR2 from the germline V gene are MGHRA and YSYEKL. In nucleotides, the CDR3 is TGCGCCAGCAGCCAAGTCCTGGTCGGGGGGGATGAGCAGTTCTTC. This codes for CASSQVLVGGDEQFF.

This clonotype was found a few times. The rearrangement uses TRBV19 and TRBJ2-1; tentatively, D is TRBD2 (5 bases). The germline gives CDR1 LNHDA, CDR2 SQIVND (reference sequence). V lost 1 base, J lost 9 bases, and 10 bases lay in between. CDR3 length: 13 amino acids. CDR3 residues: CASSIVGAGEQFF. The CDR3 DNA reads as TGTGCCAGTAGTATAGTGGGAGCTGGTGAGCAGTTCTTC.

This clonotype showed up many times. The chain couples TRBV7-2 to TRBJ2-5, with D possibly TRBD2 on 7 matching bases. The germline V gene encodes CDR1 SGHTA and CDR2 FQGNSA. The CDR3 runs to 17 residues. Trimming left V 2 bases short and J 2 bases short, with 18 bases between. Written as DNA, the CDR3 is TGTGCCAGCAGCTTATGGGGAGGGACACCCCATCAAGAGACCCAGTACTTC. Its translation: CASSLWGGTPHQETQYF.

This clonotype has only a few counts. V and J are TRBV7-9 and TRBJ2-3, with D perhaps TRBD1 (5 bases). V shed 3 bases and J shed 4 bases, with 11 bases lying between them. CDR1 and CDR2 from the germline V gene are SEHNR and FQNEAQ (reference sequence). The length of the CDR3 is 14 residues. DNA for the CDR3: TGTGCCAGCAGCTTCCAGGGCGCCCCAGATACGCAGTATTTT. This translates into CASSFQGAPDTQYF.

Regarding this clonotype: Germline and junction disagree at one end, which may indicate a read error. The chain recombines TRBV10-3 with TRBJ2-7; D not resolved. Germline V gene lookup returns CDR1 ENHRY and CDR2 SYGVKD. The CDR3 loop spans 13 amino acids. CDR3 nucleotide sequence: TGTGTCATCAGTGCGGACGGTTCCTACGAGCAGTACTTC. Translation: CVISADGSYEQYF.

A remark on this clonotype: A read error may explain this, as a much larger clone is one base away. This rearrangement joins TRBV11-1 to TRBJ1-1; D gene ambiguous. CDR1 is SGHAT and CDR2 is FQDESV in the germline V gene (reference sequence). The CDR3 has 12 residues. The CDR3 DNA reads TGTGCCGGCAGCTTATCTGGGAATGAAGCTTTCTTT. The encoded protein is CAGSLSGNEAFF. The complete variable domain, with remaining parts taken from reference TRBV11-1 and TRBJ1-1, reads EAEVAQSPRYKITEKSQAVAFWCDPISGHATLYWYRQILGQGPELLVQFQDESVVDDSQLPKDRFSAERLKGVDSTLKIQPAELGDSAMYLCAGSLSGNEAFFGQGTRLTVV.

This clonotype was seen a handful of times. This chain connects TRBV6-5 to TRBJ2-2, with D perhaps matching TRBD1 (6 bases). Germline lookup yields CDR1 MNHEY and CDR2 SVGAGI. V lost 0 bases, J lost 5 bases, and 10 bases lay in between. The CDR3 spans 15 residues. The CDR3 protein is CASSYSTQGTGELFF. The CDR3 nucleotides are TGTGCCAGCAGTTACTCGACTCAGGGGACCGGGGAGCTGTTTTTT.

The sample holds many counts of this clonotype. The chain couples TRBV7-9 to TRBJ1-2, with D hard to call. The V end was cut by 5 bases, the J end by 6 bases, with 16 bases between. CDR1 is SEHNR, CDR2 FQNEAQ, per germline (reference sequence). This CDR3 has 14 amino acids. CDR3 loop: CASSPHHLGHGYTF. The CDR3 coding sequence is TGTGCCAGCAGCCCCCATCACTTGGGTCATGGCTACACCTTC.

This clonotype occurred many times. The chain recombines TRBV7-2 with TRBJ1-2; D gene ambiguous. The V and J ends lost 3 bases and 8 bases respectively, with 16 bases between them. Germline V CDR1 and CDR2: SGHTA, FQGNSA. The CDR3 loop spans 14 amino acids. The CDR3 loop is CASSFRAIKEGYTF. As DNA, the CDR3 is TGTGCCAGCAGCTTCCGGGCGATCAAAGAGGGCTACACCTTC.